This TCR beta chain was observed in a study of human T cells and chemical hapten exposure. TCRdb redid the calling of the RACE reads with MiXCR, one entry per CDR3 protein. The repertoire holds approximately 92,000 distinct CDR3 sequences, with roughly 11% as singletons. Trimming removed 8 bases from V and 4 bases from J, with 15 bases in between. Germline V lookup: CDR1 SEHNR, CDR2 FQNEAQ (reference sequence). The CDR3 totals 14 residues. Time point defined: patch test 2, 6 weeks after DPC sensitization. The treatment is: therapeutic diphenylcyclopropenone sensitization with weekly scalp DPC. Staff drew blood before applying each patch test. Overall study results and limits: Expanded TCRs grouped into significantly more large CDR3 similarity clusters than controls produced.

This clonotype has a count of ten or more. Its target is unknown. The chain uses TRBV7-9 and TRBJ1-3; possibly TRBD1 for D (5 bases). Sequenced here: whole blood, sampled in connection with sensitization to the hapten diphenylcyclopropenone (DPC). The sequence came from a woman aged 40 to 50 with alopecia areata. Some clones in this sample may be carry-over from other donors' samples. CDR3 in amino acids: CASRGDGGGNTIYF. The CDR3 DNA follows: TGTGCCAGCCGGGGGGACGGCGGGGGAAACACCATATATTTT.